This is a list of T cell receptor beta chains from one sample in a study of Graves' ophthalmopathy and Graves' hyperthyroidism. TCRdb reprocessed the multiplex PCR reads via MiXCR and lists one record per CDR3 protein. Of 300,000 to 500,000 distinct CDR3 sequences in the sample, 15% were seen once. Sequenced sample: peripheral blood. The receptors were gathered from a woman aged 18-29 years with stable Graves' hyperthyroidism. Each CDR3 is given with its conserved first and last residue. The order of the fields is D gene, J gene, clone size, V gene, CDR3 protein, CDR3 DNA. A D gene is named only where the DNA matches it firmly. Clone size is stated in some rows and not others, as once, few, many or a class when expanded.

>-|TRBJ2-7|many|TRBV7-3
CASSLDKVPYEQYF
TGTGCCAGTAGCTTAGACAAGGTTCCCTACGAGCAGTACTTC
>-|TRBJ1-1|many|TRBV10-3
CAISPWGVMGNTEAFF
TGTGCCATCAGCCCTTGGGGGGTCATGGGGAACACTGAAGCTTTCTTT
>TRBD1|TRBJ1-1|-|TRBV12-5
CASGPETTGLTEAFF
TGTGCTAGTGGTCCGGAAACGACAGGGTTGACTGAAGCTTTCTTT
>TRBD1|TRBJ2-7|-|TRBV11-2
CASSLVFGTGTSYEQYF
TGTGCCAGCAGCTTAGTCTTCGGGACAGGGACGTCCTACGAGCAGTACTTC
>TRBD1|TRBJ1-6|many|TRBV20-1
CSASTAGGNSPLHF
TGCAGTGCTAGTACGGCAGGGGGGAATTCACCCCTCCACTTT
>-|TRBJ2-2|-|TRBV29-1
CSVEGRTTGELFF
TGCAGCGTTGAGGGCAGGACTACCGGGGAGCTGTTTTTT
>-|TRBJ1-1|many|TRBV5-1
CASSSGTFMNTEAFF
TGCGCCAGCAGCTCAGGGACGTTCATGAACACTGAAGCTTTCTTT
>-|TRBJ2-2|-|TRBV4-2
CASSPLGPTNAGELFF
TGTGCCAGCAGCCCGCTTGGACCTACGAACGCCGGGGAGCTGTTTTTT
>-|TRBJ1-6|many|TRBV19
CASGLRDLYNSPLHF
TGTGCCAGTGGACTGAGGGACCTCTATAATTCACCCCTCCACTTT
>TRBD2|TRBJ2-7|-|TRBV13
CASSLSVAGGPLSYEQYF
TGTGCCAGCAGCTTATCTGTAGCGGGGGGCCCGCTCTCCTACGAGCAGTACTTC
>-|TRBJ2-7|-|TRBV12-3/TRBV12-4
CASSSDQGMSYEQYF
TGTGCCAGCAGTTCCGACCAGGGCATGTCCTACGAGCAGTACTTC
>-|TRBJ1-1|many|TRBV20-1
CSARAGRGPEAFF
TGCAGTGCTAGAGCGGGGCGGGGGCCGGAGGCTTTCTTT
>TRBD2|TRBJ2-7|few|TRBV11-3
CASGGVTRGEQYF
TGTGCCAGCGGGGGGGTGACACGAGGCGAGCAGTACTTC
>TRBD2|TRBJ2-7|many|TRBV7-7
CASSRGAGLGYEQYF
TGTGCTAGCAGCCGAGGGGCTGGACTAGGCTACGAGCAGTACTTC
>-|TRBJ2-5|many|TRBV7-2
CASSLVGLGTQYF
TGTGCCAGCAGCTTAGTGGGGTTGGGGACCCAGTACTTC
>-|TRBJ2-5|-|TRBV7-8
CASSPGQTQYF
TGTGCCAGCAGCCCGGGTCAGACCCAGTACTTC
>-|TRBJ2-2|many|TRBV6-1
CASIGPNTGELFF
TGTGCCAGCATCGGGCCGAACACCGGGGAGCTGTTTTTT
>-|TRBJ2-2|few|TRBV24-1
CATTGKSNTGELFF
TGTGCCACTACGGGCAAGTCGAACACCGGGGAGCTGTTTTTT
>-|TRBJ2-5|many|TRBV19
CASTRTGKETQYF
TGTGCCAGTACCCGGACTGGAAAAGAGACCCAGTACTTC
>-|TRBJ2-5|many|TRBV6-5
CASSLYRRQGETQYF
TGTGCCAGCAGTTTATACAGGCGGCAGGGAGAGACCCAGTACTTC
>-|TRBJ2-7|many|TRBV2
CASRVSYEQYF
TGTGCCAGCAGGGTCTCCTACGAGCAGTACTTC
>-|TRBJ2-4|many|TRBV11-2
CASRSWGEAKNIQYF
TGTGCCAGCAGATCCTGGGGGGAAGCAAAAAACATTCAGTACTTC
>-|TRBJ1-1|-|TRBV28
CASSFGGTEVFF
TGTGCCAGCAGTTTTGGGGGCACTGAAGTTTTCTTT
>-|TRBJ2-5|many|TRBV12-3/TRBV12-4
CASSLGDEGTVREAQYF
TGTGCCAGCAGTTTAGGGGATGAGGGGACAGTCCGGGAGGCCCAGTACTTC
>-|TRBJ1-1|many|TRBV6-2/TRBV6-3
CASSQQGSGTEAFF
TGTGCCAGCAGTCAACAGGGCTCAGGCACTGAAGCTTTCTTT
>-|TRBJ1-2|many|TRBV29-1
CSVNLGAGDYGYTF
TGCAGCGTCAATTTAGGGGCAGGGGACTATGGCTACACCTTC
>-|TRBJ1-5|many|TRBV6-1
CASSEAGGLHQPQHF
TGTGCCAGCAGTGAAGCGGGGGGGCTTCATCAGCCCCAGCATTTT
>-|TRBJ2-7|many|TRBV6-2/TRBV6-3
CASNLRRWGYEQYF
TGTGCCAGCAACTTAAGGCGGTGGGGGTACGAGCAGTACTTC
>-|TRBJ2-3|many|TRBV7-3
CASSLDEGDTQYF
TGTGCCAGCAGCTTGGATGAGGGGGATACGCAGTATTTT
>-|TRBJ1-1|many|TRBV11-2
CASISRVNTEAFF
TGTGCCAGCATCAGCAGGGTGAACACTGAAGCTTTCTTT
>TRBD1|TRBJ2-3|-|TRBV6-4
CASSDGQVGYTDTQYF
TGTGCCAGCAGTGACGGACAGGTGGGATACACAGATACGCAGTATTTT
>-|TRBJ1-2|-|TRBV27
CASSLSGGMTYGYTF
TGTGCCAGCAGTCTATCTGGAGGGATGACCTATGGCTACACCTTC
>TRBD1|TRBJ1-5|many|TRBV13
CASSSSDRGSNQPQHF
TGTGCCAGCAGCTCCTCGGACAGGGGAAGTAATCAGCCCCAGCATTTT
>TRBD2|TRBJ2-2|-|TRBV6-1
CASSGGLANTGELFF
TGTGCCAGCAGTGGGGGACTAGCGAACACCGGGGAGCTGTTTTTT
>-|TRBJ1-1|many|TRBV10-2
CASSRDPGNTEAFF
TGCGCCAGCAGTCGGGACCCGGGAAACACTGAAGCTTTCTTT
>-|TRBJ1-1|many|TRBV20-1
CSAEYGGSTEAFF
TGCAGTGCGGAGTACGGGGGGAGCACTGAAGCTTTCTTT
>TRBD2|TRBJ2-5|many|TRBV24-1
CATSDFRAGVIEETQYF
TGTGCCACCAGTGATTTTCGAGCGGGGGTGATCGAAGAGACCCAGTACTTC
>TRBD1|TRBJ2-2|few|TRBV6-1
CASSEIPGGSIGELFF
TGTGCCAGCAGTGAAATACCAGGGGGCTCCATCGGGGAGCTGTTTTTT
>TRBD1|TRBJ2-2|-|TRBV29-1
CSADRGNTGELFF
TGCAGCGCGGACAGGGGGAACACCGGGGAGCTGTTTTTT
>TRBD1|TRBJ1-2|few|TRBV19
CASNGHRGDGYTF
TGTGCCAGTAACGGGCACAGGGGCGATGGCTACACCTTC
>-|TRBJ2-3|-|TRBV7-3
CASSLTGTDTQYF
TGTGCCAGCAGCTTAACGGGAACAGATACGCAGTATTTT
>-|TRBJ1-1|many|TRBV12-3/TRBV12-4
CASQDYTEAFF
TGTGCCAGCCAAGATTACACTGAAGCTTTCTTT
>-|TRBJ2-5|-|TRBV6-5
CASSYFGGKETQYF
TGTGCCAGCAGTTACTTTGGCGGTAAAGAGACCCAGTACTTC
>-|TRBJ2-7|few|TRBV20-1
CSANLVGQSSSSYEQYF
TGCAGTGCCAACCTTGTGGGACAATCCTCGAGCTCCTACGAGCAGTACTTC
>TRBD1|TRBJ2-7|many|TRBV28
CASSASGQGSLEQYF
TGTGCCAGCAGTGCCTCGGGACAGGGGAGTCTCGAGCAGTACTTC
>-|TRBJ1-5|many|TRBV6-5
CASSYSTAEDQPQHF
TGTGCCAGCAGTTACTCGACAGCGGAGGATCAGCCCCAGCATTTT
>TRBD1|TRBJ2-7|many|TRBV15
CATSRDWGQGIGEQYF
TGTGCCACCAGCAGAGATTGGGGACAGGGAATCGGCGAGCAGTACTTC
>TRBD1|TRBJ2-2|few|TRBV19
CASSWDSVNTGELFF
TGTGCCAGTAGTTGGGACAGTGTCAACACCGGGGAGCTGTTTTTT
>TRBD1|TRBJ1-2|few|TRBV19
CATSGGLGSNYGYTF
TGTGCCACCTCAGGGGGTTTAGGTTCTAACTATGGCTACACCTTC
>TRBD2|TRBJ2-5|-|TRBV24-1
CATSIGGSPLQETRYF
TGTGCCACCAGTATCGGGGGGAGCCCCTTACAAGAGACCCGGTACTTC
>TRBD2|TRBJ2-5|-|TRBV7-2
CASSTGLAGWETQYF
TGTGCCAGCAGCACCGGACTAGCGGGGTGGGAGACCCAGTACTTC
>TRBD1|TRBJ1-2|-|TRBV5-1
CASSLGQGIDGYTF
TGCGCCAGCAGCCTCGGACAGGGGATCGATGGCTACACCTTC
>TRBD1|TRBJ2-2|many|TRBV24-1
CATSDSDRGRTGELFF
TGTGCCACCAGTGATTCCGACAGGGGGCGAACCGGGGAGCTGTTTTTT
>-|TRBJ1-5|once|TRBV6-1
CASSEVPGAAQHF
TGTGCCAGCAGTGAAGTCCCAGGGGCGGCCCAGCATTTT
>-|TRBJ1-1|many|TRBV20-1
CSAREEQGPNTEAFF
TGCAGTGCTAGAGAGGAACAAGGTCCGAACACTGAAGCTTTCTTT